Shown below are 18 T cell receptor beta chains from a single sample sequenced in a study of cytomegalovirus exposure and HLA in healthy donors. Amplification used 60 Vbeta primers and 13 Jbeta primers. The protocol was immunoSEQ multiplex PCR, while the TCRdb copy is restricted to in-frame clones and leaves out a portion. This table has about 120,000 clones, approximately 66% appearing once. The specimen was PBMCs. The source of these receptors is a woman in her forties in good health and CMV-seropositive.

This clone came up once. The genes are TRBV5-6 and TRBJ2-7; D remains unclear. There are 14 residues in the CDR3. V dropped 4 bases and J dropped 2 bases, with 13 bases sitting between them. Germline V CDR1 and CDR2: SGHDT, YYEEEE. CDR3 DNA sequence: TGTGCCAGCAGCCGAGGTACTTCTACCTACGAGCAGTACTTC. Protein product: CASSRGTSTYEQYF. The complete variable domain, with remaining parts taken from reference TRBV5-6 and TRBJ2-7, reads DAGVTQSPTHLIKTRGQQVTLRCSPKSGHDTVSWYQQALGQGPQFIFQYYEEEERQRGNFPDRFSGHQFPNYSSELNVNALLLGDSALYLCASSRGTSTYEQYFGPGTRLTVT.

J is TRBJ1-6 and V is TRBV9, with D possibly matching TRBD1 (5 bases). Germline-derived CDR1 and CDR2 are SGDLS and YYNGEE. The CDR3 contains 15 residues. Trimming left V 0 bases short and J 11 bases short, with 15 bases between. This CDR3 reads CASSVEGRRGTPLHF. The CDR3 DNA reads as TGTGCCAGCAGCGTAGAGGGACGGCGGGGGACACCCCTCCACTTT.

V usage is TRBV2 and J usage is TRBJ1-5, with 9 bases that match TRBD1. Germline assignment: CDR1 SNHLY and CDR2 FYNNEI. Losses at the gene ends were 6 bases for V and 4 bases for J; bases not matched to a gene: 7. This CDR3 is built from 15 residues. The CDR3 nucleotides read TGTGCCAGCAGAGGACAGGGGCTAACTAATCAGCCCCAGCATTTT. Amino acid sequence: CASRGQGLTNQPQHF.

V usage is TRBV19 and J usage is TRBJ2-4; unclear D gene. The CDR3 has 11 residues. The germline V and J ends were trimmed by 3 bases and 10 bases, with 7 bases remaining between them. Germline CDR1 is LNHDA and CDR2 is SQIVND (reference sequence). The CDR3 protein is CASSIKEIQYF. CDR3 nucleotides: TGTGCCAGTAGTATCAAGGAGATTCAGTACTTC. The full variable domain, rest sourced from reference TRBV19 and TRBJ2-4, is DGGITQSPKYLFRKEGQNVTLSCEQNLNHDAMYWYRQDPGQGLRLIYYSQIVNDFQKGDIAEGYSVSREKKESFPLTVTSAQKNPTAFYLCASSIKEIQYFGAGTRLSVL.

There are a few counts of this clone. The V and J genes are TRBV10-1 and TRBJ2-1, with 8 bases that match TRBD2. Losses at the gene ends were 0 bases for V and 8 bases for J; bases not matched to a gene: 9. This CDR3 contains 16 residues. CDR1 and CDR2 from the germline V gene are WNHNN and SYGVQD (reference sequence). The CDR3 region has the DNA TGCGCCAGCAGTGAGTCAAAGGGACTAGGTGGCGATGAGCAGTTCTTC. Residues: CASSESKGLGGDEQFF.

CDR3 coding DNA: TGTGCCAGCAGTCAGCGCGCTAACAATGAGCAGTTCTTC. Its translation is CASSQRANNEQFF. This chain links TRBV13 with TRBJ2-1; D call uncertain. CDR3 length equals 13 residues. Germline V gene lookup returns CDR1 PRHDT and CDR2 FYEKMQ (reference sequence). V was pared by 6 bases and J by 5 bases, with 11 bases between.

There are a few counts of this clone. The chain recombines TRBV13 with TRBJ2-2; 8 bases are a match to TRBD1. Trimming at V came to 2 bases and at J to 0 bases, leaving 14 bases not matched to a gene. Per the germline V gene, CDR1 is PRHDT and CDR2 is FYEKMQ (reference sequence). CDR3 size: 20 residues. The CDR3 region is CASSLYTRSRGLTNTGELFF. In DNA, the CDR3 is TGTGCCAGCAGCTTATACACCCGGAGCAGGGGGCTAACGAACACCGGGGAGCTGTTTTTT.

V usage is TRBV9 and J usage is TRBJ1-2, with a tentative D call TRBD1 (5 bases). Germline V gene data show CDR1 as SGDLS and CDR2 as YYNGEE. The germline V and J ends were trimmed by 2 bases and 5 bases, with 22 bases remaining between them. The CDR3 runs 17 residues. DNA of the CDR3: TGTGCCAGCAGCGTCACCGCGTTTTCGGGGGTAGGATATGGCTACACCTTC. This translates into CASSVTAFSGVGYGYTF.

This clone was seen just once. The chain uses TRBV2 and TRBJ1-4; the match to TRBD1 covers 7 bases. Germline assignment: CDR1 SNHLY and CDR2 FYNNEI. Trimming removed 7 bases from V and 3 bases from J; junction bases left unmatched: 5. This CDR3 has 14 residues. The CDR3 nucleotides are TGTGCCAGCATACGGGACAGCTCTAATGAAAAACTGTTTTTT. Amino acids: CASIRDSSNEKLFF.

This sequence joins TRBV29-1 and TRBJ1-2, with 8 positions matching TRBD1. Trimming removed 6 bases from V and 3 bases from J; junction bases left unmatched: 6. CDR3 length: 13 residues. Germline values: CDR1 SQVTM, CDR2 ANQGSEA. DNA for the CDR3: TGCAGCGTAGAGGACAGGGACGACTATGGCTACACCTTC. Amino acid sequence: CSVEDRDDYGYTF.

The V and J genes are TRBV5-8 and TRBJ2-3; 8 nucleotides align to TRBD2. The CDR3 is 15 residues long. Germline CDR1 reads SGHTS; CDR2 reads YDEGEE. V was pared by 3 bases and J by 0 bases, with 3 bases of the junction left unmatched. For the CDR3, the DNA is TGTGCCAGCAGCTATAGCGGGGAGAGCACAGATACGCAGTATTTT. Protein sequence: CASSYSGESTDTQYF.

The chain carries TRBV7-9 and TRBJ1-3, with a tentative D call TRBD1 (5 bases). Germline loops: CDR1 SEHNR, CDR2 FQNEAQ (reference sequence). The CDR3 runs 17 residues. Trimming pared 5 bases from V and 4 bases from J, leaving 21 bases between. CDR3 DNA: TGTGCCAGCAGCCCAGGCGGCGGACCAGGGATGGGAAACACCATATATTTT. Residues: CASSPGGGPGMGNTIYF.

The rearrangement joins TRBV7-9 to TRBJ1-2, with D hard to call. Trimming left V 5 bases short and J 8 bases short, with 15 bases between. The germline V gene has CDR1 SEHNR and CDR2 FQNEAQ (reference sequence). The CDR3 runs 13 residues. This CDR3 is CASSRTSSGGYTF. The CDR3 DNA sequence: TGTGCCAGCAGCCGGACCTCTAGCGGGGGCTACACCTTC.

The chain is built from TRBV18 and TRBJ2-5; possibly TRBD1 for D (6 bases). The CDR3 has 15 amino acids. Germline V gene lookup returns CDR1 KGHSH and CDR2 LQKENI. Trimming left V 3 bases short and J 4 bases short, with 15 bases between. The CDR3 protein is CASSPLDSRAETQYF. Written as DNA, the CDR3 is TGTGCCAGCTCACCTTTGGACAGTCGGGCAGAGACCCAGTACTTC.

This chain's CDR3 is CASSLAGEAYEQYF. The CDR3 bases are TGCGCCAGCAGCTTGGCGGGAGAGGCCTACGAGCAGTACTTC. This chain joins TRBV5-1 and TRBJ2-7; the D gene is possibly TRBD2 (6 bases). Germline V gene data show CDR1 as SGHRS and CDR2 as YFSETQ. V was shortened by 0 bases and J by 2 bases, with 9 bases between the two germline ends. The CDR3 runs 14 residues.

The chain combines TRBV10-1 with TRBJ1-1; D ambiguous. Trimming removed 2 bases from V and 1 base from J, with 5 bases in between. The length of the CDR3 is 13 residues. Germline V gene sequence: CDR1 WNHNN, CDR2 SYGVQD (reference sequence). The CDR3 spells CASSETQNTEAFF. DNA for the CDR3: TGCGCCAGCAGTGAGACACAGAACACTGAAGCTTTCTTT.

The genes are TRBV6-1 and TRBJ1-1; a weak D match, TRBD1 (6 bases). V shed 8 bases and J shed 10 bases, with 17 bases lying between them. The germline V gene encodes CDR1 MNHNS and CDR2 SASEGT. This CDR3 region has 12 residues. The CDR3 DNA sequence: TGTGCCAGCGTAAAACAGGGCGAGTCAGCTTTCTTT. Amino acids: CASVKQGESAFF.

This clone has only a few counts. V usage is TRBV6-1 and J usage is TRBJ1-4, with 8 bases lining up with TRBD1. Germline V gene lookup returns CDR1 MNHNS and CDR2 SASEGT. The CDR3 covers 15 residues. The J segment lost 8 bases and the V segment lost 4 bases, leaving 9 bases of the junction unmatched. The CDR3 is CASSGTGTNEEKLFF. For the CDR3, the DNA is TGTGCCAGCAGTGGGACAGGGACTAACGAGGAAAAACTGTTTTTT.